Following are 5 T cell receptor beta chains from one sample sequenced in a study of cytomegalovirus exposure and HLA in healthy donors. With 60 Vbeta and 13 Jbeta primers, the PCR was carried out. Assay: immunoSEQ multiplex PCR; the TCRdb copy retains only in-frame clones and omits some. The sample includes under 150,000 clones, around 78% of them seen just once. Material: PBMCs. These receptors were obtained from a woman aged 40 to 50 in good health and CMV-seropositive.

This rearrangement joins TRBV7-6 to TRBJ2-7, with D possibly TRBD2 on 5 matching bases. From germline, CDR1 is SGHVS and CDR2 FNYEAQ. V lost 5 bases to trimming and J lost 3 bases, with 11 bases between them. The CDR3 loop spans 13 amino acids. The CDR3 DNA reads TGTGCCAGCAGCGGCCGGGGAAACTACGAGCAGTACTTC. It is translated as CASSGRGNYEQYF.

The chain couples TRBV11-2 to TRBJ1-2; D ambiguous. The V gene lost 3 bases and the J gene lost 2 bases, with 7 bases spanning the gap. The germline gives CDR1 SGHAT, CDR2 FQNNGV. The CDR3 extends over 13 amino acids. CDR3 bases: TGTGCCAGCAGCTTGTCGGGAAACTATGGCTACACCTTC. This sequence encodes CASSLSGNYGYTF.

CDR3: CASSQPCQPQHF. In DNA, the CDR3 is TGCGCCAGCAGTCAACCATGTCAGCCCCAGCATTTT. The rearrangement links TRBV23-1 to TRBJ1-5; D remains ambiguous. Being an ORF, TRBV23-1 has a function that is uncertain. This CDR3 has 12 amino acids. Between the trimmed V and J ends, which lost 2 bases and 6 bases, there was a span of 5 bases.

This chain joins TRBV21-1 and TRBJ2-5; the table assigns TRBD1, which was not confirmed against the DNA. TRBV21-1 is termed a pseudogene. The CDR3 has 16 amino acids. The CDR3 spells CASSTSGQGGQETQYF. CDR3 nucleotides: TGTGCCAGCAGCACCTCCGGTCAGGGCGGCCAAGAGACCCAGTACTTC.

The chain has TRBV11-1 and TRBJ2-3; the D is unclear. Germline CDR1 reads SGHAT; CDR2 reads FQDESV (reference sequence). The CDR3 length is 15 residues. V was clipped by 4 bases and J by 0 bases, with 11 bases between them. The CDR3 sequence is CASSSTPASTDTQYF. CDR3 in DNA: TGTGCCAGCAGCTCTACGCCTGCTAGCACAGATACGCAGTATTTT.